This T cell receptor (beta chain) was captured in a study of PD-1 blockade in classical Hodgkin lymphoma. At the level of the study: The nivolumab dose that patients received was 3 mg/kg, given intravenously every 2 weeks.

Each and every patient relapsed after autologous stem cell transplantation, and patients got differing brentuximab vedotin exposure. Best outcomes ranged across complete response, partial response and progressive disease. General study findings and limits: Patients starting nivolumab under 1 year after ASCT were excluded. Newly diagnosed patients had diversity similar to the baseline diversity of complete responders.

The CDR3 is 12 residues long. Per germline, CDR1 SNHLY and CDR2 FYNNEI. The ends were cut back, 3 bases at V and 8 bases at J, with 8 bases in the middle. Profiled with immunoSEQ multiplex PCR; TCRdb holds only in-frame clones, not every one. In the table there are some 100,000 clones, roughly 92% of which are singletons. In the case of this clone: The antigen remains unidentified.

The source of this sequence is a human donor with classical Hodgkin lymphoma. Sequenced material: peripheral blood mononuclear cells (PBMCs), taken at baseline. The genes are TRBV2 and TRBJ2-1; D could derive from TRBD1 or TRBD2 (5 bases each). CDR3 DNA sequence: TGTGCCAGCAGTGAGGGGCGGGATGAGCAGTTCTTC. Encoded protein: CASSEGRDEQFF.